This passage covers 5 T cell receptor beta chains from one sample sequenced in a study of blood T cells in healthy people across ages. Using a J-beta primer mix together with a sample-barcoded 5' primer, a second PCR was run for about 7 to 12 cycles. Each CDR3 protein gets one entry after TCRdb re-called the 5' RACE reads with MiXCR. The sample holds about 1.7 million distinct CDR3 sequences, 28% seen once. The source material was blood. The receptors originated from a woman under 40 in good health.

This clonotype was detected a few times. V usage is TRBV3-1 and J usage is TRBJ2-3; 7 nucleotides agree with TRBD1. Trimming cost V 4 bases and J 4 bases; bases outside gene matches: 5. Germline V gene data show CDR1 as LGHDT and CDR2 as YNNKEL (reference sequence). The CDR3 is 14 amino acids. CDR3 loop: CASSPSRGSDTQYF. CDR3 nucleotides: TGTGCCAGCAGCCCCTCCAGGGGGTCAGATACGCAGTATTTT.

With regard to this clonotype: It is likely a read error, because the conserved phenylalanine at the end of the CDR3 is missing. The chain couples TRBV7-6 to TRBJ2-5, with D unclear. The CDR3 consists of 13 residues. V was trimmed by 5 bases and J by 0 bases, leaving 7 bases between them. CDR1 SGHVS and CDR2 FNYEAQ come from the germline V gene. CDR3 region: CASSLYHQETQYS. The CDR3 DNA reads as TGTGCCAGCAGCCTGTATCACCAAGAGACCCAGTACTCC.

This clonotype was counted many times. This chain links TRBV30 with TRBJ2-4, with 7 bases lining up with TRBD2. With V trimmed by 0 bases and J by 6 bases, 2 bases remained unmatched. The CDR3 is 13 residues long. Germline V gene sequence: CDR1 GTSNPN, CDR2 SVGIG (reference sequence). In DNA form, the CDR3 reads TGTGCCTGGAGTGTATCGGGAGGAAACATTCAGTACTTC. Protein sequence: CAWSVSGGNIQYF.

The chain employs TRBV20-1 and TRBJ1-2, with a possible D match to TRBD1 (6 bases). Germline CDR1 DFQATT, CDR2 SNEGSKA (reference sequence). Trimming took 4 bases from V and 8 from J, leaving 17 bases between them. This CDR3 is built from 13 residues. CDR3 region: CSAIKGGGDGYTF. The CDR3 bases are TGCAGTGCTATAAAAGGGGGGGGCGACGGCTACACCTTC.

The V gene is TRBV3-1, the J gene TRBJ1-1, with 8 nucleotides matching TRBD1. Per germline, CDR1 LGHDT and CDR2 YNNKEL (reference sequence). This CDR3 is 15 amino acids long. Losses at the gene ends were 1 base for V and 1 base for J; bases not matched to a gene: 2. The CDR3 here is CASSQAGGPNTEAFF. CDR3 DNA sequence: TGTGCCAGCAGCCAAGCAGGGGGCCCGAACACTGAAGCTTTCTTT.